The 21 T cell receptor beta chains below all came from one sample that was sequenced in a study of metastatic and nonmetastatic thyroid tumors. Nobody among the patients had been given any treatment before thyroid surgery. Via MiXCR, TCRdb re-called the PCR reads. The data hold around 26,000 clones, with 13% observed a single time. Sequencing was performed on blood. Receptor source: a female donor with papillary thyroid cancer or a benign thyroid nodule (not recorded which). Some clones in this sample may be carry-over from other donors' samples.

This clone was counted many times. The same CDR3 arises from other DNA sequences in this sample as well. This chain uses TRBV4-1 with TRBJ2-7; the D is unclear. Germline values: CDR1 MGHRA, CDR2 YSYEKL. V lost 7 bases and J lost 5, with 18 bases in between. The CDR3 consists of 14 residues. CDR3 sequence (DNA): TGCGCCAGCACCTCAGGCCTAGTCACCCACGAGCAGTACTTC. Translated: CASTSGLVTHEQYF.

The rearrangement links TRBV28 to TRBJ2-1; 7 nucleotides align to TRBD1. This CDR3 spans 13 amino acids. After removal of 10 bases from V and 2 bases from J, the junction contained 5 bases not matched to a gene. CDR1 and CDR2 from the germline V gene are MDHEN and SYDVKM. The DNA for the CDR3 is TGTGCCACCCGACAGGGCACCTACAATGAGCAGTTCTTC. Protein: CATRQGTYNEQFF.

This clone was counted many times. This rearrangement joins TRBV19 to TRBJ1-3; D ambiguous. Trimming cost V 3 bases and J 0 bases, with 15 bases left between them. Germline V lookup: CDR1 LNHDA, CDR2 SQIVND (reference sequence). The CDR3 extends over 17 amino acids. This CDR3 is CASSMRFASNSGNTIYF. The CDR3 region has the DNA TGTGCCAGTAGTATGAGGTTTGCGTCGAACTCTGGAAACACCATATATTTT.

Many counts were recorded for this clone. This chain uses TRBV24-1 with TRBJ2-7; possibly TRBD2 for D (6 bases). The CDR3 length is 14 residues. The V gene's germline CDR1 is KGHDR and CDR2 SFDVKD. Trimming removed 6 bases from V and 2 bases from J, with 13 bases in between. CDR3 coding DNA: TGTGCCACCAGTCCTTCTAGCGAAACCTACGAGCAGTACTTC. Residues: CATSPSSETYEQYF.

This clone was counted many times. The chain carries TRBV28 and TRBJ1-4, with TRBD1 matching 9 bases. The germline V gene encodes CDR1 MDHEN and CDR2 SYDVKM. V shed 7 bases and J 2 bases; nucleotides not matched to a gene: 11. The CDR3 has 17 amino acids. This CDR3 is CASTSRDRVWTNEKLFF. The CDR3 DNA reads as TGTGCCAGCACGTCCCGGGACAGGGTATGGACTAATGAAAAACTGTTTTTT.

This clone was counted ten times or more. The chain joins TRBV11-2 to TRBJ2-3; maybe TRBD2 (5 bases). Germline CDR1 SGHAT, CDR2 FQNNGV. The V and J ends lost 7 bases and 4 bases respectively, with 15 bases between them. This CDR3 region has 14 residues. CDR3 bases: TGTGCCAGCAACCATCGGCTAGCCTCAGATACGCAGTATTTT. This sequence encodes CASNHRLASDTQYF. Filled out from reference TRBV11-2 and TRBJ2-3, the complete variable domain reads EAGVAQSPRYKIIEKRQSVAFWCNPISGHATLYWYQQILGQGPKLLIQFQNNGVVDDSQLPKDRFSAERLKGVDSTLKIQPAKLEDSAVYLCASNHRLASDTQYFGPGTRLTVL.

The V and J genes are TRBV7-2 and TRBJ2-1; 9 bases are shared with TRBD2. Germline CDR1 SGHTA, CDR2 FQGNSA. This CDR3 spans 14 amino acids. The ends lost 5 bases at V and 5 bases at J; junction bases unmatched: 4. The CDR3 bases are TGTGCCAGCAGCCCGGGACTAGCCGACAATGAGCAGTTCTTC. It specifies CASSPGLADNEQFF.

The CDR3 protein is CASSSPDRAYEQYF. CDR3 DNA sequence: TGTGCCAGCAGCTCTCCGGACAGGGCCTACGAGCAGTACTTC. The chain carries TRBV7-9 and TRBJ2-7; 8 bases are shared with TRBD1. The germline V gene encodes CDR1 SEHNR and CDR2 FQNEAQ (reference sequence). The CDR3 contains 14 residues. J gave up 2 bases and V 4 bases, and 4 bases lay outside the gene matches.

This clone was counted ten times or more. The chain combines TRBV19 with TRBJ2-2; 8 nucleotides align to TRBD2. V shed 5 bases and J 3 bases; nucleotides not matched to a gene: 5. Germline V lookup: CDR1 LNHDA, CDR2 SQIVND (reference sequence). The CDR3 sequence is 15 residues long. CDR3 amino acids: CASSSTSGHTGELFF. The CDR3, as DNA: TGTGCCAGTAGTTCCACTAGCGGTCACACCGGGGAGCTGTTTTTT.

This clone was recorded at least ten times. This may be a read error, as it is one base from a much larger clone. The CDR3 region is CACSTSGTPRQETQYF. For the CDR3, the DNA is TGTGCCTGCAGTACATCTGGGACCCCGAGACAAGAGACCCAGTACTTC. The chain uses TRBV12-3 or TRBV12-4 and TRBJ2-5, with D perhaps being TRBD1 or TRBD2 (5 bases each). The CDR3 extends over 16 amino acids.

This sequence joins TRBV5-5 and TRBJ1-5; 7 nucleotides line up with TRBD1. Trimming took 4 bases from V and 4 from J; bases not matched to a gene: 11. Germline loops: CDR1 SGHKS, CDR2 YYEKEE (reference sequence). The CDR3 totals 16 residues. CDR3 region: CASSLGARGENQPQHF. Here the CDR3 DNA reads TGTGCCAGCAGCCTGGGGGCCAGGGGGGAAAATCAGCCCCAGCATTTT. Full variable domain (missing parts from reference TRBV5-5 and TRBJ1-5): DAGVTQSPTHLIKTRGQQVTLRCSPISGHKSVSWYQQVLGQGPQFIFQYYEKEERGRGNFPDRFSARQFPNYSSELNVNALLLGDSALYLCASSLGARGENQPQHFGDGTRLSIL.

In this sample, this clone turned up many times. The J gene is TRBJ2-3, the V gene TRBV5-1, with 7 bases matching TRBD2. V lost 2 bases to trimming and J lost 1 base; unmatched junction nucleotides: 4. This CDR3 has 15 amino acids. In germline, CDR1 is SGHRS, CDR2 YFSETQ. The CDR3 protein is CASSFGGRRTDTQYF. The DNA for the CDR3 is TGCGCCAGCAGCTTCGGCGGGAGACGCACAGATACGCAGTATTTT.

This clone was counted at least ten times. This chain links TRBV5-1 with TRBJ2-7, with D possibly being TRBD2 (5 bases). Germline CDR1 SGHRS, CDR2 YFSETQ. The length of the CDR3 is 15 residues. The germline V and J ends were trimmed by 4 bases and 4 bases, with 18 bases remaining between them. The CDR3 loop reads CASSQDVGSGYEQYF. For the CDR3, the DNA is TGCGCCAGCAGCCAGGATGTAGGTTCGGGATACGAGCAGTACTTC.

Ten or more counts support this clone. The chain recombines TRBV4-2 with TRBJ2-7; the match to TRBD2 covers 7 bases. V lost 5 bases, J lost 4 bases, and 17 bases stayed unmatched. The CDR3 sequence is 17 residues long. The germline V gene has CDR1 LGHNA and CDR2 YNFKEQ. DNA for the CDR3: TGTGCCAGCAGCGAGGGGCGGGGGTTTCCTCTGGAATACGAGCAGTACTTC. Amino acid sequence: CASSEGRGFPLEYEQYF.

This clone was counted at least ten times. The chain recombines TRBV20-1 with TRBJ2-7; 13 positions match TRBD2. CDR3 length equals 18 residues. V gave up 0 bases and J gave up 0 bases; unmatched junction bases: 8. Per germline, CDR1 DFQATT and CDR2 SNEGSKA (reference sequence). The CDR3 nucleotides read TGCAGTGCTAGAGAAGGGACTAGCGGGGACTTAAGCTCCTACGAGCAGTACTTC. This translates into CSAREGTSGDLSSYEQYF.

This clone is judged medium-sized (0.01 to 0.1%). The chain combines TRBV6-2 or TRBV6-3 with TRBJ2-2; possibly TRBD2 for D (6 bases). The ends were cut back, 0 bases at V and 1 base at J, with 12 bases in the middle. The CDR3 spans 17 residues. Germline values: CDR1 MNHEY, CDR2 SVGEGT. The CDR3 is CASSYSLAVGNTGELFF. The CDR3 DNA reads as TGTGCCAGCAGTTACTCGTTAGCGGTGGGGAACACCGGGGAGCTGTTTTTT.

This clone was seen a few times. The rearrangement joins TRBV28 to TRBJ1-6; D gene ambiguous. The CDR3 contains 14 residues. CDR1 is MDHEN and CDR2 is SYDVKM in the germline V gene. Trimming removed 8 bases at V and 10 bases at J, with 18 bases between. The CDR3 reads CASYEDRDWSPLHF. The DNA of the CDR3 is TGTGCCAGCTACGAGGACCGGGATTGGTCACCCCTCCACTTT.

In this sample, this clone turned up many times. J is TRBJ2-5 and V is TRBV2; D remains ambiguous. V dropped 5 bases and J dropped 7 bases, with 14 bases sitting between them. CDR1 and CDR2 from the germline V gene are SNHLY and FYNNEI. CDR3 length: 13 residues. The CDR3 DNA reads as TGTGCCAGCAGTCCGGACGGAAGAGGGACCCAGTACTTC. Amino acids: CASSPDGRGTQYF.

The rearrangement uses TRBV7-6 and TRBJ2-1; the match to TRBD1 covers 8 bases. This CDR3 has 16 residues. Per the germline V gene, CDR1 is SGHVS and CDR2 is FNYEAQ. V shed 7 bases and J 4 bases; nucleotides not matched to a gene: 12. CDR3 in amino acids: CASTQGAQGLYNEQFF. The CDR3, as DNA: TGTGCCAGCACCCAGGGGGCACAGGGACTGTACAATGAGCAGTTCTTC.

The chain recombines TRBV5-1 with TRBJ2-7, with 9 bases that match TRBD2. The CDR3 covers 14 residues. The ends lost 2 bases at V and 5 bases at J; junction bases unmatched: 5. Germline CDR1 reads SGHRS; CDR2 reads YFSETQ. This CDR3 is CASSFGGRAHEQYF. The CDR3 region has the DNA TGCGCCAGCAGCTTCGGCGGGAGGGCCCACGAGCAGTACTTC.

This clone was seen ten or more times. The V call is TRBV6-2 or TRBV6-3, the J call TRBJ1-5; D ambiguous. The CDR3 runs to 15 residues. Deletions cut 6 bases from V and 0 bases from J, with 12 bases between. Per the germline V gene, CDR1 is MNHEY and CDR2 is SVGEGT. CDR3 coding DNA: TGTGCCAGCAGCTGGACCGCATATAGCAATCAGCCCCAGCATTTT. It specifies CASSWTAYSNQPQHF.